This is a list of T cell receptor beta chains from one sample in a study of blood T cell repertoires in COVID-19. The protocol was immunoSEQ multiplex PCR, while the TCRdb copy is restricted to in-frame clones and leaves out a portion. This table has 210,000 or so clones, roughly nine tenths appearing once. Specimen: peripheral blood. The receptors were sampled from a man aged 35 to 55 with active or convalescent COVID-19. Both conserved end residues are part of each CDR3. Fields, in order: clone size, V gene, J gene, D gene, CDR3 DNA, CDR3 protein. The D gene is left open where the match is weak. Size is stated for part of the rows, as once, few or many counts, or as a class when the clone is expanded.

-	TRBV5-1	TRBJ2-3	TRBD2	TGCGCCAGCAGCTTGCGAGCGGGAGGAGATACGCAGTATTTT	CASSLRAGGDTQYF
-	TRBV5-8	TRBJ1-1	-	TGTGCCAGCAGCTTTTTAGTCGGGGGTCTAGAGGAAGCTTTCTTT	CASSFLVGGLEEAFF
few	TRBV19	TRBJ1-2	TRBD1	TGTGCCAGTAGTAAAGGGGGCACAGGGAACTATGGCTACACCTTC	CASSKGGTGNYGYTF
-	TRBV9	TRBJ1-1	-	TGTGCCAGCACGCCGGGGAGGAACACTGAAGCTTTCTTT	CASTPGRNTEAFF
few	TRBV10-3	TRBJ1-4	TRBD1	TGTGCCATCAGTGAGACGGGACAGGGTGAGGAAAAACTGTTTTTT	CAISETGQGEEKLFF
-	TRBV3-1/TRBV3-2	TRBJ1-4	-	TGTGCCAGCAGCCACGCAGGGTCGATAACTAATGAAAAACTGTTTTTT	CASSHAGSITNEKLFF
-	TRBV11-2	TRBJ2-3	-	TGTGCCAGCAGCTTAGGGTTACTAGAAGATACGCAGTATTTT	CASSLGLLEDTQYF
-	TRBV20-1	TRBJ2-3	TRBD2	TGCAGTGCCAGTCCGGGACTAGCGCCAACTAGCACAGATACGCAGTATTTT	CSASPGLAPTSTDTQYF
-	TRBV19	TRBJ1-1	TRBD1	TGTGCCAGTAGCCAACCCCCAGGGGGGACTGAAGCTTTCTTT	CASSQPPGGTEAFF
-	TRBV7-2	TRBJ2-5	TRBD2	TGTGCCAGCAGCCCCCGCACAGGGCTAGCGGGAGGGCCGGGGGAGACCCAGTACTTC	CASSPRTGLAGGPGETQYF
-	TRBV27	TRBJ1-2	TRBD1	TGTGCCAGCAGTTTAAGGGGACAGCTAAACTATGGCTACACCTTC	CASSLRGQLNYGYTF
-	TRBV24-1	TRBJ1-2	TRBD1	TGTGCCACCTGGGACAGGAACTATGGCTACACCTTC	CATWDRNYGYTF
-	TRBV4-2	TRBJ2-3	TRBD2	TGTGCCAGCAGCTACCTGTCGGCTAGCGGGTGGTCGGGAGATACGCAGTATTTT	CASSYLSASGWSGDTQYF
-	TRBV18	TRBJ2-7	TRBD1	TGTGCCAGCTTGGCAGGGGGCTCCTACGAGCAGTACTTC	CASLAGGSYEQYF
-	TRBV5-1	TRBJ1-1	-	TGCGCCAGCAGCTTGGAGCCGGGAATGAACACTGAAGCTTTCTTT	CASSLEPGMNTEAFF
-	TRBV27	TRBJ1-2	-	TGTGCCAGCAGTTTAAAGCCGCGTTCCTATGGCTACACCTTC	CASSLKPRSYGYTF
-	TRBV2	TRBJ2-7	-	TGTGCCAGCAGTGTTCAGGGCAGCTCCTACGAGCAGTACTTC	CASSVQGSSYEQYF
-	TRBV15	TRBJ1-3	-	TGTGCCACCAGCAGAGATAGAACGGGAAACACCATATATTTT	CATSRDRTGNTIYF
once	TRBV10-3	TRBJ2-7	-	TGTGCCATCAGTGATAGTCGAGGGTCCTACGAGCAGTACTTC	CAISDSRGSYEQYF
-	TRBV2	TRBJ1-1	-	TGTGCCAGCACCAAAAGAGCCGGAGATGCTGAAGCTTTCTTT	CASTKRAGDAEAFF
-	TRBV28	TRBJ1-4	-	TGTGCCAGCAGCCAAGGCGGAGCAACTAATGAAAAACTGTTTTTT	CASSQGGATNEKLFF
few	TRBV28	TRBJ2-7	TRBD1	TGTGCCAGCGCCGGGACAGGACCCTACGAGCAGTACTTC	CASAGTGPYEQYF
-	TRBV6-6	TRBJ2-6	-	TGTGCCAGCAGCAAACAGGGCTCTGGGGCCAACGTCCTGACTTTC	CASSKQGSGANVLTF
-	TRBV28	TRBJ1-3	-	TGTGCCAGCAGTTTCGTACAGGGATATGGAAACACCATATATTTT	CASSFVQGYGNTIYF
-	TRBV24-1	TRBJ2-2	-	TGTGCCACCAGTGATTCCCGACACCCCACCGGGGAGCTGTTTTTT	CATSDSRHPTGELFF
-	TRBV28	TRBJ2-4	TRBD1	TGTGCCAGCAGTCAGACAGGGACGAACATTCAGTACTTC	CASSQTGTNIQYF
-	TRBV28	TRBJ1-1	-	TGTGCCATAGGACCCCGGACAGCTCGAGGGACTGAAGCTTTCTTT	CAIGPRTARGTEAFF
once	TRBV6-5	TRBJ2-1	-	TGTGCCAGCAGGGAGCGGCCCCCACGGAATGAGCAGTTCTTC	CASRERPPRNEQFF
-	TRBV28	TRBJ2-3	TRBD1	TGTGCCAGCAGTTTACTTGACAGGGGCACAGATACGCAGTATTTT	CASSLLDRGTDTQYF
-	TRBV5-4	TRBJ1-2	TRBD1	TGTGCCAGCAGCGATTTACGCGACAGGGGGCTCTATGGCTACACCTTC	CASSDLRDRGLYGYTF
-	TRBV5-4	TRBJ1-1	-	TGTGCCAGCAGCTTACAGGCGAACACTGAAGCTTTCTTT	CASSLQANTEAFF
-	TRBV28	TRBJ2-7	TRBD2	TGTGCCAGCAGCCTGGGACTAGCGGCCTACGAGCAGTACTTC	CASSLGLAAYEQYF
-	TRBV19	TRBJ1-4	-	TGTGCCAGTAGTATTATAAACAGCTGGAATGAAAAACTGTTTTTT	CASSIINSWNEKLFF
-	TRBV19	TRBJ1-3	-	TGTGCCAGTAGTAGAGGACAGCTCTCTGGAAACACCATATATTTT	CASSRGQLSGNTIYF
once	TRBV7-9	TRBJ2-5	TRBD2	TGTGCCAGCAGCTCCAACCGGATAGCGGGAGAGGAGACCCAGTACTTC	CASSSNRIAGEETQYF
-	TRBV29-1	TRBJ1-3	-	TGCAGCGCCGCCCGGGGAAACACCATATATTTT	CSAARGNTIYF
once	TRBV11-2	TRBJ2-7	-	TGTGCCAGCAGCCTCCGGACAGCCCCCGGACTCTACGAGCAGTACTTC	CASSLRTAPGLYEQYF
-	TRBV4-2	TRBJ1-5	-	TGTGCCAGCAGCCAGGACAGCCTTATGAGCAATCAGCCCCAGCATTTT	CASSQDSLMSNQPQHF
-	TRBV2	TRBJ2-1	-	TGTGCCAGCAGTGATGTCGGCAATGAGCAGTTCTTC	CASSDVGNEQFF
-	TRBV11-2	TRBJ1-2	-	TGTGCCAGCAGCTTAGAAGACCAGGGCAACTATGGCTACACCTTC	CASSLEDQGNYGYTF
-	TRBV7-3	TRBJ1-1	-	TGTGCCAGCAGCTTCGGTCCTAACACTGAAGCTTTCTTT	CASSFGPNTEAFF
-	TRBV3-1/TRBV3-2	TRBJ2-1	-	TGTGCCAGCAGCCAAGATATCAGAAGATCCTACAATGAGCAGTTCTTC	CASSQDIRRSYNEQFF
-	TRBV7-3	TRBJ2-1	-	TGTGCCAGCAGCCAGGGACACCGCTCCTACAATGAGCAGTTCTTC	CASSQGHRSYNEQFF
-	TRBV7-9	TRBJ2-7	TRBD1	TGTGCCAGCAGCTTAGGGACAGGGTCAGCGAAAGAGCAGTACTTC	CASSLGTGSAKEQYF
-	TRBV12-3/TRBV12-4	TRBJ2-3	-	TGTGCCAGCAGTTTGCTAGCTGGAGATACGCAGTATTTT	CASSLLAGDTQYF
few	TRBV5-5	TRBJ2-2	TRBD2	TGTGCCAGCAGCCCTACACCCCTGATAACTAGCGTCGGGGAGCTGTTTTTT	CASSPTPLITSVGELFF
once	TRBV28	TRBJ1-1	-	TGTGCCAGCAGTTTAGGCCAAGATCAAGAAGCTTTCTTT	CASSLGQDQEAFF